The source of this TCR beta chain is a study of blood T cell repertoires in COVID-19. Only in-frame clones appear in the TCRdb table, and some are missing; sequencing was by immunoSEQ multiplex PCR. The sample yields about 67,000 clones, around nine tenths seen once. Looked up from germline, CDR1 is SGHTA and CDR2 is FQGNSA. The CDR3 is made up of 18 amino acids. After removal of 6 bases from V and 0 bases from J, the junction contained 11 bases not matched to a gene. This clonotype was sampled from a woman of 80 years or more with acute or convalescent COVID-19. The chain combines TRBV7-2 with TRBJ2-2; TRBD1 aligns across 9 bases. The sample comprised peripheral blood. The CDR3 protein is CASSGTGYKITNTGELFF. In nucleotides, the CDR3 is TGTGCCAGCAGTGGGACAGGGTATAAGATTACGAACACCGGGGAGCTGTTTTTT.